These T cell receptor beta chains were read from a single sample in a study of neoadjuvant nivolumab and ipilimumab in lung cancer. The protocol was immunoSEQ multiplex PCR, while the TCRdb copy is restricted to in-frame clones and leaves out a portion. The data show some 28,000 clones, with under 85% seen just once and 4.5% to 5.5% held by the top ten. The sample was tumor tissue, taken after neoadjuvant nivolumab, alone or with ipilimumab, at or shortly before surgery. Every receptor here comes from an adult with non-small cell lung cancer. The conserved cysteine and the conserved F or W are not part of the CDR3 here. Not all rows give a size; the values are once, few, many and, for expanded clones, a class.

size | V | CDR3
NA | TRBV6-5 | ASSTPLGAETYT
NA | TRBV28 | ASSSDLAGTGLYEQY
NA | TRBV11-2 | ASSSTSGVGGELF
NA | TRBV18 | ASSSNRVNTEAF
NA | TRBV7-2 | ASSFSTGDTGELF
once | TRBV6-4 | ASSDGSNQPQH
NA | TRBV9 | ASSADEATNEKLF
NA | TRBV9 | ASSVSQGISNTEAF
NA | TRBV7-6 | ASSLAVFNEKLF
NA | TRBV6-6 | ASSTDRRQY
NA | TRBV7-8 | ASSFEAGYGNTIY
NA | TRBV5-1 | ASTLWTGGNEQY
NA | TRBV11-2 | ASSLGGSYEQY
NA | TRBV5-1 | ASSLEGQGQEEY
NA | TRBV6-1 | ASGRSVAGELF
NA | TRBV2 | ARMGQDPYGYT
NA | TRBV28 | ASRLAGQNNEQF
NA | TRBV7-9 | ASSARAASYGYT
NA | TRBV6-1 | ASSEASWGTGGTDTQY
NA | TRBV5-1 | ASKAGGNTGELF
NA | TRBV7-2 | ASRTSGSYEQY
NA | TRBV11-1 | ASSFISRETQY
few | TRBV7-6 | ASSLDGLNTEAF
few | TRBV6-1 | ASSEDPGSGGYT
NA | TRBV19 | ASSRGEKQPQH
NA | TRBV30 | AWSVGRSGNTIY
once | TRBV6-5 | ASSYGSPWSSYEQY
few | TRBV28 | ASSSFGERGSLNTEAF
few | TRBV2 | ASSLSGTGTDTQY
NA | TRBV11-2 | ASSPPGNPQAKQF
NA | TRBV9 | ASSPLGTGLNTGELF
NA | TRBV5-4 | ASSQRDYKETQY
few | TRBV5-1 | ASSTLSTSGGYNEQF
few | TRBV11-3 | ASSLNNSPLH
NA | TRBV7-2 | ASSPGVMNTEAF
NA | TRBV5-1 | ASSEGNIPNQPQH
once | TRBV15 | ATSGGDFSTDTQY
NA | TRBV28 | ASSPLRAGIQPQH
once | TRBV28 | ASLSQGAGTNEKLF
NA | TRBV28 | ASIGPDTQY
NA | TRBV30 | AWSVTSSGANVLT
NA | TRBV2 | ASRGETYEQY
NA | TRBV7-3 | ASSSSGQDEQF
NA | TRBV4-1 | ASSQVISVAGVGELF
NA | TRBV7-2 | ASSYTLRGTYEQY
NA | TRBV5-5 | ASSLAAGIQDGYT